Sequencing of this T cell receptor (beta chain) was carried out in a study of shared clonotypes between healthy human individuals (dated by TCRdb to about 2020). Background for the entire study: The cohort included three men and a couple of women between 18 and 49 years of age. To increase sequencing depth and limit assay-specific biases, different laboratories used diverse techniques to prepare libraries and sequence TCR repertoires. Blood TCR repertoires of about 5 healthy adults were deeply sequenced to estimate repertoire size and the extent of clonotype sharing between individuals. Leukapheresis yielded between about 0.8 and 9.5 billion PBMCs per donor. Per donor, three plates each were used for CD4 naive and CD4 memory, two for CD8 naive, and one for CD8 memory.

The donors were healthy, HIV-negative adults with no recently reported acute infections or vaccinations. Every donor was a Caucasian adult residing in Nashville, Tennessee, USA. CD4+ T cells were enriched through magnetic negative selection, after which naive cells were positively selected on CD45RA and the remaining negative fraction served as the memory subset. Blood was obtained by leukapheresis, after which PBMCs were separated by Ficoll-Histopaque density gradient centrifugation and cryopreserved in liquid nitrogen vapor phase. Purity and quantity of every magnetically sorted T cell population were checked by analytical flow cytometry. Genomic DNA was isolated from each sorted fraction and quantified by UV absorbance on a Nanodrop 2000c. The CDR3 has 17 amino acids, counting the end cysteine and phenylalanine. The kept DNA is CDR3 alone, 51 bases in frame from the first base. The germline V gene sets CDR1 to SGHRS and CDR2 to YFSETQ. A distance of 14 bases separates the germline ends of V and J, which lose 4 bases and 0 bases respectively.

Using the deep immunoSEQ assay, TCR CDR3 regions were amplified from genomic DNA by multiplex PCR. Genomic DNA extracted from each cell subset was distributed evenly over all wells of several immunoSEQ 96-well plates, and each plate served as one replicate. For sorted subsets, approximately 200 ng of genomic DNA, equivalent to some 33,000 T cell genomes, went into each replicate PCR. Purified libraries were quantified with a Qubit 3.0 fluorometer, sized on a Bioanalyzer 2100, and re-quantified with the KAPA Library Quantification kit. Every immunoSEQ 96-well plate was sequenced on a separate single-read 150-cycle Illumina NextSeq 550 flow cell. The authors processed their data as follows. The immunoSEQ output contained only junctional sequences without quality scores, so filtering could not match that applied to full-length reads. Sequences were annotated with PyIR, a Python wrapper for IgBLAST v1.9, using IMGT germline references to assign V/J genes and CDR3. Any read was removed if the V/J assignment was weak (E-value above 1e-6), the CDR3 was missing, or the read contained stop codons, out-of-frame junctions, or ambiguous translated residues. A V3J clonotype was defined by an identical inferred V gene, J gene, and CDR3 amino acid sequence. To compute the percentage overlap between repertoires, the number of shared unique clonotypes was divided by the size of the smaller repertoire. Three approaches were used to assess repertoire richness: RTK rarefaction, the Chao1 estimator, and Recon v2.1 estimates of unobserved clonotypes. Generation probabilities were computed with OLGA for all TCRbeta clonotypes obtained by the gDNA method from a handful of donors. TCRdb provides this immuneACCESS table in a form limited to in-frame rearrangements. Some clones are lacking; in checked studies, under half of them reflect an unresolved V gene, and why the rest are absent is not known. From that table come the V and J calls and clone size; the DNA was used to work out D and trimming. This sample has some 500,000 clones in its table, and approximately 95% of those were observed once. Jointly, the top ten make up about 0.067% of the sample.

Study-wide findings and limitations: Sampling was restricted to blood, and TCR repertoires in tissue are likely to differ from TCR repertoires in blood. When a handful of donors were compared, the shared fraction of clonotypes was about 5% for naive CD4, about 4% for naive CD8, roughly 2.5% for memory CD4, and 0.4% for memory CD8. Higher generation probabilities were observed for clonotypes shared by all four sorted-subset donors than for non-shared clonotypes. Naive subsets generally had larger estimated clonotype richness than memory subsets did. Based on pairwise subsampling, the degree of clonotype sharing among donors was expected to be affected by sequencing depth. Because the study included only a small number of donors, the genetic and exposure-history diversity represented was limited. Even with the large sequencing depth, rarefaction of the sorted-subset datasets indicated that sequencing was incomplete.

As regards this clone: The antigen it binds to is not known. The input lacks base qualities; no much larger clone sits a single base away.

This sequence was found in a woman aged 25 to 39 in good health. Sequencing input: naive CD4+ T cells sorted from blood. Reading the label with the study, this specimen's cell subset or site is: CD45RA+ positively selected. The sequence links TRBV5-1 to TRBJ2-6; the D gene assignment is ambiguous. The CDR3 in this case is CASSETVPSSGANVLTF. The sequence in DNA is TGCGCCAGCAGCGAGACTGTTCCCTCCTCTGGGGCCAACGTCCTGACTTTC.